This T cell receptor beta chain comes out of a study of identical twins. This clonotype appeared many times. Trimming cost V 5 bases and J 1 base; bases outside gene matches: 4. The germline gives CDR1 SQVTM, CDR2 ANQGSEA. CDR3 size: 13 residues. Each CDR3 protein is one row after TCRdb ran MiXCR on the 5' RACE reads. This table has about 100,000 distinct CDR3 sequences, around 5.5% appearing once. The sequence derives from a woman aged 50 to 60 in good health. The sequenced sample consisted of memory T cells sorted from blood. The rearrangement uses TRBV29-1 and TRBJ2-5, with TRBD1 identical over 7 bases. The CDR3 DNA reads as TGCAGCGTTCGGGACAGCTCCCAAGAGACCCAGTACTTC. As protein: CSVRDSSQETQYF.